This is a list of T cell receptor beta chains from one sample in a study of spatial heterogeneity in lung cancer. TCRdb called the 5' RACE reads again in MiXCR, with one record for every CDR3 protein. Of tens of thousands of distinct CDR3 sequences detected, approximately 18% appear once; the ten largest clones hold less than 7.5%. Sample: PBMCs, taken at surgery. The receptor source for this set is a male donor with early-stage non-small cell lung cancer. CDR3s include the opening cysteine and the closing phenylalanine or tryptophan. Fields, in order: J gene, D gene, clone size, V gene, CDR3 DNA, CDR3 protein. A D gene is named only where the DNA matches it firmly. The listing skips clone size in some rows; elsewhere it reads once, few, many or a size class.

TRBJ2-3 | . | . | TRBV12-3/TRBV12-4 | TGTGCCAGCAGTCCACCGGGAACCGCGAGAACAGATACGCAGTATTTT | CASSPPGTARTDTQYF
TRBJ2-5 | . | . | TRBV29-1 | TGCAGCTTTGGAAGTGGGGGTAGAGAGACCCAGTACTTC | CSFGSGGRETQYF
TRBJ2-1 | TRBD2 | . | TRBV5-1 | TGCGCCAGCAGCCACACTAGCGTCGATGAGCAGTTCTTC | CASSHTSVDEQFF
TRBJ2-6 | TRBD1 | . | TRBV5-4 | TGTGCCAGCAGCTTGGAATGGCGAGGGGGCATCTCTGGGGCCAACGTCCTGACTTTC | CASSLEWRGGISGANVLTF
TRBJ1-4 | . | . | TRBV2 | TGTGCCAGCAGTGAACAGGGAACTAATGAAAAACTGTTTTTT | CASSEQGTNEKLFF
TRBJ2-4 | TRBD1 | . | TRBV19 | TGTGCCAGTAGTATAGACCCCCGGGACAGGAAAAACATTCAGTACTTC | CASSIDPRDRKNIQYF
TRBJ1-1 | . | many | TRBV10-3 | TGTGCCCCATCAGGGGTTGACGGGGAAACTGAAGCTTTCTTT | CAPSGVDGETEAFF
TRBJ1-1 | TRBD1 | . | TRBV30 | TGTGCCTGGAGACCCCGGACAGGGAGGAACACTGAAGCTTTCTTT | CAWRPRTGRNTEAFF
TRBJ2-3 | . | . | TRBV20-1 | TGCAGTGCTCTAGCGTCAGATACGCAGTATTTT | CSALASDTQYF
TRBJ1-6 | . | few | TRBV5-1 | TGCGCCAGCAGCGCGTCGACAGGCCCTAATTCACCCCTCCACTTT | CASSASTGPNSPLHF
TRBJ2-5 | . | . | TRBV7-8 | TGTGCCAGCCGAGCTCTGGAGGGCCCCTGGGAGACCCAGTACTTC | CASRALEGPWETQYF
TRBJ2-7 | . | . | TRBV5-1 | TGCGCCAGCAGCTTGTCGGGGCGGCAGCAGTACTTC | CASSLSGRQQYF
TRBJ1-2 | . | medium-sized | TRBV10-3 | TGTGCCATCGAGGGAGATTCCGGTGGCTACACCTTC | CAIEGDSGGYTF
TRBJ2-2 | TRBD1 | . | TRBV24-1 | TGTGCCACCAGTGACGGGACAGCGAACACCGGGGAGCTGTTTTTT | CATSDGTANTGELFF
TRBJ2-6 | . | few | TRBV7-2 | TGTGCCAGCAGCTCCGAGGGGCTCCCTGGGGCCAACGTCCTGACTTTC | CASSSEGLPGANVLTF
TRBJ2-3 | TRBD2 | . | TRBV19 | TGTGCCAGTAGTCCAGCGGGAGGGCCGGATACGCAGTATTTT | CASSPAGGPDTQYF
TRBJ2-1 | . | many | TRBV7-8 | TGTGCCAGCAGCTTATCGGCCAGGGGTGGATCGTACAATGAGCAGTTCTTC | CASSLSARGGSYNEQFF
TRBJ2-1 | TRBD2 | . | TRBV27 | TGTGCCAGCAGTTTATTTAGCGGGAGGGGAGCCTACAATGAGCAGTTCTTC | CASSLFSGRGAYNEQFF
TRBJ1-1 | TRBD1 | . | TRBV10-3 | TGTGCCATCCGGACAGGGACCAATGAAGCTTTCTTT | CAIRTGTNEAFF
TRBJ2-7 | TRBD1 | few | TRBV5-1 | TGCGCCAGCAGCCTTTGGGACAGCCGAGCCGAGCAGTACTTC | CASSLWDSRAEQYF
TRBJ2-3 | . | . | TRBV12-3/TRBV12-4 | TGTGCCAGCAGTTGGATTTCCACAGATACGCAGTATTTT | CASSWISTDTQYF
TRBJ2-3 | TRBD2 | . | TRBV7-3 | TGTGCCAGCAGGTTGACTAGCGACCCCACAGATACGCAGTATTTT | CASRLTSDPTDTQYF
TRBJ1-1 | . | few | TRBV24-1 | TGTGCCACCAGTGAATCACCTCACCAGTCGGGGAACACTGAAGCTTTCTTT | CATSESPHQSGNTEAFF
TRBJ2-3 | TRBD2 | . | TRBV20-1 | TGCAGTGCCAGCGGACTAGCGGGGAACACAGATACGCAGTATTTT | CSASGLAGNTDTQYF
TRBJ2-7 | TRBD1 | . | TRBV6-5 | TGTGCCAGCAGTTCCCGGGACAGCCACGAGCAGTACTTC | CASSSRDSHEQYF
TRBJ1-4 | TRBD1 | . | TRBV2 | TGTGCCAGCAACACAGGGGCAGACACAACTAATGAAAAACTGTTTTTT | CASNTGADTTNEKLFF
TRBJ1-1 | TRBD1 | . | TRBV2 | TGTGCCAGCAAGCGGACAGGGAACAGCCCTGAAGCTTTCTTT | CASKRTGNSPEAFF
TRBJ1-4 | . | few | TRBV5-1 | TGCGCCAGCAGCTCGAAGGGGGAGAGAGAAAAACTGTTTTTT | CASSSKGEREKLFF
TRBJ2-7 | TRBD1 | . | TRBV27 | TGTGCCAGCAGTTTGCTGGGACAGCGGCAGTACTTC | CASSLLGQRQYF
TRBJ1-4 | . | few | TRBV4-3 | TGCGCCAGCAGCCAAGCCCGAGGGGTCACTAATGAAAAACTGTTTTTT | CASSQARGVTNEKLFF
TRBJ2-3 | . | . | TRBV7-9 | TGTGCCAGCAGCGCACTGGGAGATACGCAGTATTTT | CASSALGDTQYF
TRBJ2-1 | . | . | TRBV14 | TGTGCCAGCAGCCTCCCATTTGGGGGTGAGCAGTTCTTC | CASSLPFGGEQFF
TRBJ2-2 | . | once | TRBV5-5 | TGTGCCAGCAGCCCGGTCCCCCCCAACCGGGAGCTGTTTTTT | CASSPVPPNRELFF
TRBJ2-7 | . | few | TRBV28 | TGTGCCAGCAGTTTAAACTACGAGCAGTACTTC | CASSLNYEQYF
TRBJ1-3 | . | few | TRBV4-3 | TGCGCCGCAGCCGCAACCTCTGGAAACACCATATATTTT | CAAAATSGNTIYF
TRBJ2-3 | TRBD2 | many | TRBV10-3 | TGTGCCATCAGAAGGACTAGCGGGAGTCCCGATACGCAGTATTTT | CAIRRTSGSPDTQYF
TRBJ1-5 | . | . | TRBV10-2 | TGCGCCAGCACCGTCGCAGGGTTAGGTCAGCCCCAGCATTTT | CASTVAGLGQPQHF
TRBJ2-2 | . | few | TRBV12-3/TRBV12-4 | TGTGCCAGCAGTGGCACCGGGGAGCTGTTTTTT | CASSGTGELFF
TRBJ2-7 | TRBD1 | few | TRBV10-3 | TGTGCCATCAGTGAGGGGACAGGGTTATACGAGCAGTACTTC | CAISEGTGLYEQYF